These 22 T cell receptor beta chains came from one sample sequenced in a study of blood T cells in healthy people across ages. Using a J-beta primer mix together with a sample-barcoded 5' primer, a second PCR was run for roughly 6 to 12 cycles. TCRdb independently ran MiXCR on the 5' RACE reads; one entry per CDR3 protein. Here the sample spans roughly 1.9 million distinct CDR3 sequences, around 40% being singletons. Sample: blood. Every receptor here comes from a human donor in good health.

The chain couples TRBV20-1 to TRBJ2-5; 9 nucleotides align to TRBD2. The CDR3 is made up of 14 amino acids. Germline V CDR1 and CDR2: DFQATT, SNEGSKA (reference sequence). The DNA of the CDR3 is TGCAGCCCCAAAACCAGCGGGGGGCAAGAGACCCAGTACTTC. Its protein product is CSPKTSGGQETQYF.

This clonotype was picked up one time. This rearrangement joins TRBV7-9 to TRBJ2-1, with 12 positions matching TRBD2. The CDR3 has 17 amino acids. J gave up 3 bases and V 5 bases, and 8 bases lay outside the gene matches. Germline V lookup: CDR1 SEHNR, CDR2 FQNEAQ (reference sequence). CDR3 sequence reads: CASSPRTSGALYNEQFF. In nucleotides, the CDR3 is TGTGCCAGCAGCCCTAGGACTAGCGGGGCCCTCTACAATGAGCAGTTCTTC.

This clonotype came up a few times. CDR3 sequence reads: CASSDPSHGYTF. CDR3 sequence (DNA): TGTGCCAGCAGTGATCCCTCTCACGGCTACACCTTC. The gene calls are TRBV2 and TRBJ1-2; no clear D gene. Per germline, CDR1 SNHLY and CDR2 FYNNEI. CDR3 length equals 12 residues. Trimming stripped 3 bases from V and 8 bases from J, with 10 bases between.

The chain couples TRBV7-3 to TRBJ1-1, with 9 positions matching TRBD1. Looked up from germline, CDR1 is SGHTA and CDR2 is FQGTGA. The CDR3 runs to 15 residues. V gave up 2 bases and J gave up 3 bases; unmatched junction bases: 4. CDR3 amino acids: CASSLSRDRDTEAFF. The DNA of the CDR3 is TGTGCCAGCAGCTTATCGCGGGACAGGGACACTGAAGCTTTCTTT.

The chain links TRBV3-1 to TRBJ1-1; TRBD1 matches 8 bases. The CDR3 is 15 residues long. Trimming removed 3 bases from V and 5 bases from J; junction bases left unmatched: 8. CDR1 and CDR2 (germline): LGHDT, YNNKEL (reference sequence). CDR3 protein: CASSQLRDRRTEAFF. CDR3 DNA sequence: TGTGCCAGCAGCCAGCTAAGGGACAGGCGGACTGAAGCTTTCTTT.

This clonotype was counted a few times. The chain uses TRBV4-1 and TRBJ2-7; D is possibly TRBD2 (6 bases). The tail of the sequence fits TRBJ2-5 better, so the J call may be wrong. In germline, CDR1 is MGHRA, CDR2 YSYEKL. The length of the CDR3 is 16 residues. CDR3 sequence (DNA): TGCGCCAGCAGCCAAGTAGAGTTCTCGGGGGAAGAGACCCAGTACTTC. Protein product: CASSQVEFSGEETQYF.

The sample holds a few counts of this clonotype. The chain combines TRBV5-1 with TRBJ1-4; no clear D gene. Trimming stripped 0 bases from V and 6 bases from J, with 9 bases between. Per germline, CDR1 SGHRS and CDR2 YFSETQ. The CDR3 totals 14 residues. The CDR3 DNA follows: TGCGCCAGCAGCTTGGGTAGCCAACATGAAAAACTGTTTTTT. Its translation is CASSLGSQHEKLFF.

This clonotype was seen only a few times. The J gene is TRBJ2-7, the V gene TRBV29-1; 12 positions match TRBD1. CDR1 SQVTM and CDR2 ANQGSEA come from the germline V gene. J gave up 3 bases and V 7 bases, and 4 bases lay outside the gene matches. The CDR3 has 13 amino acids. Written as DNA, the CDR3 is TGCAGCGCGGGACAGGGGGCAATCTACGAGCAGTACTTC. Protein: CSAGQGAIYEQYF.

This clonotype has just a few counts. The chain carries TRBV29-1 and TRBJ2-2, with TRBD2 identical over 9 bases. This CDR3 region has 16 residues. The germline V gene encodes CDR1 SQVTM and CDR2 ANQGSEA. V was clipped by 6 bases and J by 7 bases; unmatched bases: 15. DNA for the CDR3: TGCAGCGTGTCGAGCTCCCTAGCGGGGTTGGTCGGGGAGCTGTTTTTT. It codes for CSVSSSLAGLVGELFF.

The CDR3: CASSLLSVPYNEQFF. CDR3 nucleotides: TGCGCCAGCAGCTTATTGTCAGTCCCTTACAATGAGCAGTTCTTC. This chain joins TRBV5-1 and TRBJ2-1; the D is unclear. The V gene's germline CDR1 is SGHRS and CDR2 YFSETQ. The CDR3 sequence is 15 residues long. Trimming took 2 bases from V and 4 from J, leaving 13 bases between them. Full variable domain (missing parts from reference TRBV5-1 and TRBJ2-1): KAGVTQTPRYLIKTRGQQVTLSCSPISGHRSVSWYQQTPGQGLQFLFEYFSETQRNKGNFPGRFSGRQFSNSRSEMNVSTLELGDSALYLCASSLLSVPYNEQFFGPGTRLTVL.

V is TRBV24-1 and J is TRBJ2-4; D may be TRBD2 (7 bases). From germline, CDR1 is KGHDR and CDR2 SFDVKD. The CDR3 length is 13 residues. V lost 12 bases and J lost 12, with 23 bases in between. The DNA for the CDR3 is TGTGCCTCCCAAGGGGGGGCCACCCAGGATCAGTACTTC. This encodes CASQGGATQDQYF.

The chain combines TRBV20-1 with TRBJ1-4; 12 bases agree with TRBD1. The CDR3 runs to 14 residues. Germline V CDR1 and CDR2: DFQATT, SNEGSKA (reference sequence). V dropped 3 bases and J dropped 7; count of bases not matched to a gene: 3. The CDR3: CSASGTGGREKLFF. The CDR3 bases are TGCAGTGCTAGCGGGACAGGGGGCCGTGAAAAACTGTTTTTT.

This clonotype was detected ten times or more. A junction boundary mismatches the germline segment, possibly from a read error. The CDR3 DNA follows: TGTGCCAGCAGTTTAGTCTACGAGCAGTACTTC. Its translation: CASSLVYEQYF. V usage is TRBV7-2 and J usage is TRBJ2-7; D ambiguous. The germline gives CDR1 SGHTA, CDR2 FQGNSA. This CDR3 is 11 amino acids long.

The chain carries TRBV20-1 and TRBJ2-5; D unresolved. The CDR3 is 16 residues long. With 1 base removed from V and 2 bases from J, the gap between germline ends came to 17 bases. Germline V gene data show CDR1 as DFQATT and CDR2 as SNEGSKA (reference sequence). The CDR3 DNA reads as TGCAGTGCTAGAGGGGCCCGGGTACCCAAGCAAGAGACCCAGTACTTC. Translation gives CSARGARVPKQETQYF.

The chain uses TRBV20-1 and TRBJ2-4, with 7 bases fitting TRBD1. Per the germline V gene, CDR1 is DFQATT and CDR2 is SNEGSKA (reference sequence). CDR3 length: 16 residues. The ends lost 4 bases at V and 9 bases at J; junction bases unmatched: 18. The CDR3 coding sequence is TGCAGTGCTAAACTTTTCCACAGGGGATCTATGGGCATTCAGTACTTC. This sequence encodes CSAKLFHRGSMGIQYF.

This clonotype was counted only a few times. Written as DNA, the CDR3 is TGTGCCAGCAGTTCCGACGTCGATGAGCAGTTCTTC. Translating it yields CASSSDVDEQFF. The rearrangement joins TRBV11-2 to TRBJ2-1; D is undetermined. CDR3 size: 12 residues. CDR1 is SGHAT, CDR2 FQNNGV, per germline. Trimming removed 6 bases from V and 8 bases from J, with 11 bases in between.

The J gene is TRBJ2-5, the V gene TRBV5-1, with D tentatively TRBD1 (5 bases). From germline, CDR1 is SGHRS and CDR2 YFSETQ. The CDR3 spans 15 residues. Trimming left V 0 bases short and J 3 bases short, with 12 bases between. The DNA of the CDR3 is TGCGCCAGCAGCTTGGAGTCAGGGATAGAAGAGACCCAGTACTTC. The encoded protein is CASSLESGIEETQYF.

This clonotype was seen a handful of times. V usage is TRBV7-2 and J usage is TRBJ1-2; TRBD1 matches at 12 bases. The germline V gene has CDR1 SGHTA and CDR2 FQGNSA. This CDR3 spans 16 amino acids. V shed 5 bases, J shed 8 bases, and the junction held 12 bases outside the gene matches. CDR3 sequence (DNA): TGTGCCAGCAGCCGTGACCGGGACAGGGGGCTAGACGGCTACACCTTC. Translating gives CASSRDRDRGLDGYTF.

A few counts support this clonotype. The chain couples TRBV6-2 or TRBV6-3 to TRBJ2-7; 7 bases agree with TRBD1. Germline V lookup: CDR1 MNHEY, CDR2 SVGEGT. With 5 bases clipped from V and 2 bases from J, the junction kept 6 bases outside the gene matches. This CDR3 contains 14 residues. As DNA, the CDR3 is TGTGCCAGCAGTGGACAGGAAATTCCCTACGAGCAGTACTTC. Translation: CASSGQEIPYEQYF.

This clonotype came up a few times. The chain couples TRBV5-1 to TRBJ2-5; 9 bases agree with TRBD2. After removal of 0 bases from V and 3 bases from J, the junction contained 3 bases not matched to a gene. The CDR3 extends over 15 amino acids. The germline CDR1 and CDR2 sequences are SGHRS and YFSETQ. The CDR3 is CASSLASSGEETQYF. CDR3 DNA sequence: TGCGCCAGCAGCTTGGCCTCTAGCGGGGAAGAGACCCAGTACTTC.

This clonotype was counted only a few times. This chain links TRBV4-2 with TRBJ2-7; D unresolved. The V and J ends lost 1 base and 2 bases respectively, with 6 bases between them. The CDR3 loop spans 13 amino acids. Germline V gene data show CDR1 as LGHNA and CDR2 as YNFKEQ. Written as DNA, the CDR3 is TGTGCCAGCAGCCAAGCCCTCCCCTACGAGCAGTACTTC. This gives the protein CASSQALPYEQYF.

The chain has TRBV2 and TRBJ2-4, with 10 positions matching TRBD2. After removal of 6 bases from V and 6 bases from J, the junction contained 8 bases not matched to a gene. The CDR3 consists of 15 residues. Looked up from germline, CDR1 is SNHLY and CDR2 is FYNNEI. The CDR3 is CASRDLAGVLNIQYF. The CDR3 bases are TGTGCCAGCAGGGATCTAGCGGGGGTCCTAAACATTCAGTACTTC.